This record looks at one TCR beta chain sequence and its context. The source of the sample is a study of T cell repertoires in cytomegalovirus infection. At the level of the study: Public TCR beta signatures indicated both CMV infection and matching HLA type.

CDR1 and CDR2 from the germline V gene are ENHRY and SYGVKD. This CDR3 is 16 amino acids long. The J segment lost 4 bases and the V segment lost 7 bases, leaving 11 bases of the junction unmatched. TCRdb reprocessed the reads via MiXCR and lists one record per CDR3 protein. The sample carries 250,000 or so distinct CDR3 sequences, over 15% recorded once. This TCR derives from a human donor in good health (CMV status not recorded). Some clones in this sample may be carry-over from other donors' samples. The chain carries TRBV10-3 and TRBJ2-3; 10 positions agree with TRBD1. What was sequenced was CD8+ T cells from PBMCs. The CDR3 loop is CAIKQDRDRGPDTQYF. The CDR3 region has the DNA TGTGCCATCAAGCAAGATCGGGACAGGGGTCCAGATACGCAGTATTTT.